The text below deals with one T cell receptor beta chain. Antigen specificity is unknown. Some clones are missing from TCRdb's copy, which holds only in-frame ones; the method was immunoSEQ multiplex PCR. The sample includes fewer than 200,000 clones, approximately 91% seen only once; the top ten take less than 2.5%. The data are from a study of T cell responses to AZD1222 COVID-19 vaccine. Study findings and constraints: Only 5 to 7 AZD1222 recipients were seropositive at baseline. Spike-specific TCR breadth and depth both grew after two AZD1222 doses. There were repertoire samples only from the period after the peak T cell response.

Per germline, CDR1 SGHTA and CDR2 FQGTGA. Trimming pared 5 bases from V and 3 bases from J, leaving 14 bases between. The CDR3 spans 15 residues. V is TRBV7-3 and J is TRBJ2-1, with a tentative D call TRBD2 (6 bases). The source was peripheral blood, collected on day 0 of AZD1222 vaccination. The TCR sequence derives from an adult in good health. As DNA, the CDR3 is TGTGCCAGCAGCGTCATCAGGAGGGGCTACAATGAGCAGTTCTTC. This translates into CASSVIRRGYNEQFF.